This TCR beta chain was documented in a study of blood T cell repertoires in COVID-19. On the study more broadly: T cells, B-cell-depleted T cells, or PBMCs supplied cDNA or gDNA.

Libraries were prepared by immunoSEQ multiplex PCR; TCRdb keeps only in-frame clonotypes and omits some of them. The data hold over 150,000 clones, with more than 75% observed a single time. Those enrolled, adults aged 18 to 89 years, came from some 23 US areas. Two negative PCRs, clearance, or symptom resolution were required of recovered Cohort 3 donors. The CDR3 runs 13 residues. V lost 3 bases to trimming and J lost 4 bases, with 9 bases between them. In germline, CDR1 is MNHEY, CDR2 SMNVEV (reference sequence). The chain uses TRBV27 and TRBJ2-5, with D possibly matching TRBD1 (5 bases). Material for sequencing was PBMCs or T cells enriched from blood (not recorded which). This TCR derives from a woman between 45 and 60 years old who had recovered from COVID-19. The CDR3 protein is CASSFWQGETQYF. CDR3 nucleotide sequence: TGTGCCAGCAGTTTCTGGCAGGGAGAGACCCAGTACTTC.